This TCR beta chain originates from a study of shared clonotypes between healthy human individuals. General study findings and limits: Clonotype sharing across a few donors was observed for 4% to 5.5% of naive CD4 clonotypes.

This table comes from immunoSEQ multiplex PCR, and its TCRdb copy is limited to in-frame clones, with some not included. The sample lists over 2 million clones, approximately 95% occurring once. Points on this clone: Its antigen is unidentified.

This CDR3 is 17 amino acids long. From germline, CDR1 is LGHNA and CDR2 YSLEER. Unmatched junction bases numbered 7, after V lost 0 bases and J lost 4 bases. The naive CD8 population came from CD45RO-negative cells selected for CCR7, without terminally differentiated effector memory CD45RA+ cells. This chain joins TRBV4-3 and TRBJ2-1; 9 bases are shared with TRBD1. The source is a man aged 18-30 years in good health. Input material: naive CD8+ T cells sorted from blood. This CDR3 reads CASSQDGRQGEYNEQFF. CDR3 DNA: TGCGCCAGCAGCCAAGATGGGCGACAGGGGGAGTACAATGAGCAGTTCTTC.